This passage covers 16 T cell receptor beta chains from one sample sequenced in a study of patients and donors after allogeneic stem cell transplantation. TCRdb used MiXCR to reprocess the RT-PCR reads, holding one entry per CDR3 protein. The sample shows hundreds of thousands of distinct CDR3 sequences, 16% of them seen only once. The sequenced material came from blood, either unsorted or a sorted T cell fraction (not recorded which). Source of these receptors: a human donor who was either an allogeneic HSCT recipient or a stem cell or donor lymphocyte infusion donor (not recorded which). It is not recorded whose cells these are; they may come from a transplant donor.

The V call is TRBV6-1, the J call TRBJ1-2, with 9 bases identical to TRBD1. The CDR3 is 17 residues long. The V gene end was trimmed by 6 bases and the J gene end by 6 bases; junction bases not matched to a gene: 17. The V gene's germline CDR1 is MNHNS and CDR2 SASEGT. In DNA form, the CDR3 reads TGTGCCAGCAGACAACAGGGGGCAGGCTCCATAAAGGATGGCTACACCTTC. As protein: CASRQQGAGSIKDGYTF.

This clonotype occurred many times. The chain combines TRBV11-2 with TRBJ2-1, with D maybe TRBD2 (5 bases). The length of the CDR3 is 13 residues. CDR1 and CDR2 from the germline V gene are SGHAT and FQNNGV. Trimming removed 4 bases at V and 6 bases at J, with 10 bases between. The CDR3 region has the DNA TGTGCCAGCAGCTCGGGCCGGGGCAATGAGCAGTTCTTC. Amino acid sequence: CASSSGRGNEQFF.

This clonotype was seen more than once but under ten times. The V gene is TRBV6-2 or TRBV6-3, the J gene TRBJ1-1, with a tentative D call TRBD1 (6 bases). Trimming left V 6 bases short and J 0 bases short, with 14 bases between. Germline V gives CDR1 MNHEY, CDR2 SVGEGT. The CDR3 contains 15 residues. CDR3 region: CASRHLGGLNTEAFF. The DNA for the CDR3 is TGTGCCAGCAGACACCTCGGGGGCTTGAACACTGAAGCTTTCTTT.

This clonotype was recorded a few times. For the CDR3, the DNA is TGTGCCAGCAGCCGATGGTGGCACACAGGCGGGGATTCACCCCTCCACTTT. The encoded protein is CASSRWWHTGGDSPLHF. This sequence joins TRBV3-1 and TRBJ1-6, with D perhaps matching TRBD1 (5 bases). Germline CDR1 LGHDT, CDR2 YNNKEL (reference sequence). V was pared by 4 bases and J by 8 bases, with 21 bases between. There are 17 residues in the CDR3.

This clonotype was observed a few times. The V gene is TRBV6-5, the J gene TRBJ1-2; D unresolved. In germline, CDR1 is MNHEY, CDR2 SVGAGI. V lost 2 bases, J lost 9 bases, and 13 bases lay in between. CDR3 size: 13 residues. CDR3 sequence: CASSYQDRLRYTF. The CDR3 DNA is TGTGCCAGCAGTTACCAGGACCGCCTTCGCTACACCTTC.

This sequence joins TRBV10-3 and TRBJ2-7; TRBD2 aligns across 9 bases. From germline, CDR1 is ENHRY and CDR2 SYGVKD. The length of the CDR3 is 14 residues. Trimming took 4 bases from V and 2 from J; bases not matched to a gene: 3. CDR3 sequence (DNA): TGTGCCATCAGTGGCCTAGCGGGAACCTACGAGCAGTACTTC. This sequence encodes CAISGLAGTYEQYF.

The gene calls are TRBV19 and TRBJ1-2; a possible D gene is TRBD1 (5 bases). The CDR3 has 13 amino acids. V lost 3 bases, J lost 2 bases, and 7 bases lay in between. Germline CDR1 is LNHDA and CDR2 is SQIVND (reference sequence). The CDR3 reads CASSIDRNYGYTF. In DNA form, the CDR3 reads TGTGCCAGTAGTATCGACAGAAACTATGGCTACACCTTC.

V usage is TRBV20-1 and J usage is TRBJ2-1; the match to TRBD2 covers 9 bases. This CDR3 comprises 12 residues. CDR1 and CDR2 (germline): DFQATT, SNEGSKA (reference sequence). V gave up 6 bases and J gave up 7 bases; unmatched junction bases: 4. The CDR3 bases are TGCAGTGCCTCCGCGGGGGGGAATGAGCAGTTCTTC. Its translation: CSASAGGNEQFF.

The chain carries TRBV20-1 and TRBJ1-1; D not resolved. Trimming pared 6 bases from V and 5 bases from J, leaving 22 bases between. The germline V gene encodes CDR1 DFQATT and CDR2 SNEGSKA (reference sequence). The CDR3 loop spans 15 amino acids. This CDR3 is CSAAPPGPIGTEAFF. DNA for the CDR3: TGCAGTGCCGCCCCACCGGGCCCCATAGGGACTGAAGCTTTCTTT.

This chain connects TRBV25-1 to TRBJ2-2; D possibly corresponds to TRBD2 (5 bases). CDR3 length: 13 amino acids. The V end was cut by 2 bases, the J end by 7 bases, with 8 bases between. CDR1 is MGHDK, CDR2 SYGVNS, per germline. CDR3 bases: TGTGCCAGCAGTGAAAGCGGCGGCGGGGAGCTGTTTTTT. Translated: CASSESGGGELFF.

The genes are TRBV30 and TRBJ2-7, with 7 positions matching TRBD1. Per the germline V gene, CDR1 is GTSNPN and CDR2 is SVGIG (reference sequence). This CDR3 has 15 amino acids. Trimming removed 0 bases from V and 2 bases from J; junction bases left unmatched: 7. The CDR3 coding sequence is TGTGCCTGGAGTGTAGCTTCAGGGGGTACCTACGAGCAGTACTTC. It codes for CAWSVASGGTYEQYF.

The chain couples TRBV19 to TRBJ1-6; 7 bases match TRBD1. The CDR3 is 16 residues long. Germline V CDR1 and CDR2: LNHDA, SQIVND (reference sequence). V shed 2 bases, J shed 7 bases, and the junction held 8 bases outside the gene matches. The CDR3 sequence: CASSILRTGLNSPLHF. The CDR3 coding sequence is TGTGCCAGTAGTATACTCCGGACAGGACTCAATTCACCCCTCCACTTT.

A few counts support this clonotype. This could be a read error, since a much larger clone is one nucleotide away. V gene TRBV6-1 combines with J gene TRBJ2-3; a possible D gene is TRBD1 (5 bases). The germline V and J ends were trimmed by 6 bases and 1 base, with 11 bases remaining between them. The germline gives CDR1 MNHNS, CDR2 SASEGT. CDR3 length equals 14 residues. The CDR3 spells CASRLGRGTDTQYF. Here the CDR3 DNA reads TGTGCCAGCAGGTTGGGCAGGGGCACAGATACGCAGTATTTT.

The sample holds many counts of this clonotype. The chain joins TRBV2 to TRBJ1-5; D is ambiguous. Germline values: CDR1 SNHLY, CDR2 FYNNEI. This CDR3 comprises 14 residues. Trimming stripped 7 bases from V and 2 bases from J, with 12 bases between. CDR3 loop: CASTSARGNQPQHF. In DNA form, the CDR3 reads TGTGCCAGCACCTCTGCTCGGGGCAATCAGCCCCAGCATTTT.

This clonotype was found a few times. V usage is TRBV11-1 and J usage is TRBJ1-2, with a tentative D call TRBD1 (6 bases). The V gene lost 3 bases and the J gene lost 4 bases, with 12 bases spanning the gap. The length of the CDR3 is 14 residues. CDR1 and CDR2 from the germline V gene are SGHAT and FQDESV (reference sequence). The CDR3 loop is CASSFDTGSYGYTF. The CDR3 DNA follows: TGTGCCAGCAGCTTCGACACAGGGTCCTATGGCTACACCTTC.

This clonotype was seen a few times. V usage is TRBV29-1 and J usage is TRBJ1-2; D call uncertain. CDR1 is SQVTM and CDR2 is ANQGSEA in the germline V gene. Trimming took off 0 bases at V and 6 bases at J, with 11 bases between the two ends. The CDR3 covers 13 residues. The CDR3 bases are TGCAGCGTTGAAGATCATAGTTCCGATGGCTACACCTTC. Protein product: CSVEDHSSDGYTF.